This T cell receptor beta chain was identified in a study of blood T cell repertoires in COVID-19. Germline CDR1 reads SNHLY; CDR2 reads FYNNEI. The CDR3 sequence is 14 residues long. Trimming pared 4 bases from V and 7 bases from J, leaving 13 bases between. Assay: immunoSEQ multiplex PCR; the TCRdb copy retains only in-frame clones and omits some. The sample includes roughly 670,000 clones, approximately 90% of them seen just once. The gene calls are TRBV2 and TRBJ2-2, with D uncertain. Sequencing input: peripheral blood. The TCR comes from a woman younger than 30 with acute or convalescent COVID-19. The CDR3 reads CASSGLNEVGELFF. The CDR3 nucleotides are TGTGCCAGCAGTGGGCTAAACGAGGTCGGGGAGCTGTTTTTT.